These 18 T cell receptor beta chains share one sample of origin, sequenced in a study of shared clonotypes between healthy human individuals. Some clones are missing from TCRdb's copy, which holds only in-frame ones; the method was immunoSEQ multiplex PCR. The data contain more than 150,000 clones, approximately 61% of them singletons. The source material was memory CD4+ T cells sorted from blood. Subset noted: CD45RA-negative fraction. The receptor set was obtained from a man aged 30-40 years in good health.

This clone was counted ten times or more. This chain links TRBV18 with TRBJ1-1, with D possibly being TRBD1 (6 bases). Per germline, CDR1 KGHSH and CDR2 LQKENI. This CDR3 region has 16 residues. V was clipped by 0 bases and J by 1 base, with 12 bases between them. CDR3 sequence: CASSPPRGGRNTEAFF. The CDR3 bases are TGTGCCAGCTCACCACCGCGAGGGGGGAGGAACACTGAAGCTTTCTTT.

CDR3 residues: CASSLRDRDNTEAFF. For the CDR3, the DNA is TGTGCCAGCAGTTTAAGGGACAGAGACAACACTGAAGCTTTCTTT. The rearrangement links TRBV28 to TRBJ1-1; 7 bases map to TRBD1. Trimming cost V 2 bases and J 2 bases; bases outside gene matches: 5. CDR1 is MDHEN, CDR2 SYDVKM, per germline. This CDR3 comprises 15 residues.

This clone was counted ten times or more. The CDR3 sequence: CASTYDSGLFF. CDR3 nucleotide sequence: TGTGCCAGCACCTACGACAGTGGTCTGTTTTTT. The chain is built from TRBV2 and TRBJ1-4; D perhaps matches TRBD1 (5 bases). The CDR3 sequence is 11 residues long. Per germline, CDR1 SNHLY and CDR2 FYNNEI. V shed 7 bases and J shed 14 bases, with 14 bases lying between them.

The V gene is TRBV7-9, the J gene TRBJ2-7; the D is unclear. The germline V gene encodes CDR1 SEHNR and CDR2 FQNEAQ (reference sequence). This CDR3 region has 17 residues. Trimming removed 2 bases from V and 4 bases from J, with 21 bases in between. CDR3 sequence: CASSLKREAAFLYEQYF. The CDR3 DNA sequence: TGTGCCAGCAGCTTAAAGCGAGAGGCGGCATTTTTATACGAGCAGTACTTC.

This clone was found a few times. This CDR3 is CASSGSRLNYEQYF. For the CDR3, the DNA is TGTGCCAGCAGTGGGTCCAGACTGAACTACGAGCAGTACTTC. This chain connects TRBV6-1 to TRBJ2-7; unclear D gene. This CDR3 has 14 residues. Between the trimmed V and J ends, which lost 4 bases and 3 bases, there was a span of 13 bases. Germline CDR1 reads MNHNS; CDR2 reads SASEGT.

CDR3 nucleotide sequence: TGTGCCAGCTATTGGGACAGGATCACGAACACCGGGGAGCTGTTTTTT. Translating gives CASYWDRITNTGELFF. The chain has TRBV2 and TRBJ2-2; 8 bases fit TRBD1. This CDR3 region has 16 residues. Germline CDR1 SNHLY, CDR2 FYNNEI. V lost 8 bases to trimming and J lost 0 bases; unmatched junction nucleotides: 8.

This clone was observed a single time. CDR3 loop: CASSLREWGETQYF. The CDR3 nucleotides read TGTGCCAGCAGTCTGAGGGAGTGGGGAGAGACCCAGTACTTC. V is TRBV2 and J is TRBJ2-5; possible D gene TRBD2, 5 bases. The CDR3 contains 14 residues. Trimming stripped 5 bases from V and 4 bases from J, with 14 bases between. Germline V CDR1 and CDR2: SNHLY, FYNNEI.

The chain is built from TRBV6-5 and TRBJ1-2; 8 nucleotides line up with TRBD1. CDR1 is MNHEY and CDR2 is SVGAGI in the germline V gene. The CDR3 consists of 12 residues. The V and J ends lost 5 bases and 7 bases, in that order; junction bases with no gene match: 3. The CDR3 sequence is CASSGQGRGYTF. The CDR3 nucleotides read TGTGCCAGCAGTGGACAGGGTCGTGGCTACACCTTC.

This rearrangement joins TRBV7-2 to TRBJ2-7; 11 bases fit TRBD2. Germline V gene lookup returns CDR1 SGHTA and CDR2 FQGNSA. The CDR3 loop spans 16 amino acids. Losses at the gene ends were 3 bases for V and 1 base for J; bases not matched to a gene: 5. Here the CDR3 DNA reads TGTGCCAGCAGCTTCCGTCTAGCGGGAGGATCCTACGAGCAGTACTTC. Translation gives CASSFRLAGGSYEQYF. The variable domain in full, completed from reference TRBV7-2 and TRBJ2-7, reads GAGVSQSPSNKVTEKGKDVELRCDPISGHTALYWYRQSLGQGLEFLIYFQGNSAPDKSGLPSDRFSAERTGGSVSTLTIQRTQQEDSAVYLCASSFRLAGGSYEQYFGPGTRLTVT.

The chain recombines TRBV7-6 with TRBJ2-6; weak D call: TRBD1 (5 bases). Trimming removed 5 bases from V and 4 bases from J, with 12 bases in between. There are 15 residues in the CDR3. Looked up from germline, CDR1 is SGHVS and CDR2 is FNYEAQ. The CDR3 region has the DNA TGTGCCAGCAGCCCCCAGGGAACCGGGGCCAACGTCCTGACTTTC. Translated: CASSPQGTGANVLTF.

The chain employs TRBV6-5 and TRBJ2-7; TRBD1 might be the D (6 bases). The germline V and J ends were trimmed by 8 bases and 2 bases, with 16 bases remaining between them. From germline, CDR1 is MNHEY and CDR2 SVGAGI. The CDR3 totals 14 residues. The CDR3 is CASQDYTGTYEQYF. CDR3 sequence (DNA): TGTGCCAGCCAGGATTATACAGGGACCTACGAGCAGTACTTC.

In DNA, the CDR3 is TGTGCCAGCGTCGACAGGGTCCCCGACACTGAAGCTTTCTTT. Its protein product is CASVDRVPDTEAFF. The rearrangement uses TRBV2 and TRBJ1-1; TRBD1 agrees at 7 bases. CDR3 length: 14 residues. V gave up 8 bases and J gave up 3 bases; unmatched junction bases: 9. CDR1 is SNHLY and CDR2 is FYNNEI in the germline V gene.

The CDR3 reads CASSSTSGSDNEQFF. CDR3 in DNA: TGTGCCAGCAGTTCGACTAGCGGGAGCGACAATGAGCAGTTCTTC. The gene calls are TRBV28 and TRBJ2-1; 12 nucleotides line up with TRBD2. From germline, CDR1 is MDHEN and CDR2 SYDVKM. V lost 4 bases and J lost 5; bases outside the gene matches: 3. This CDR3 comprises 15 residues.

Remarks on this clone: The junction departs from the called germline gene at one end, perhaps through a read error. The rearrangement joins TRBV7-7 to TRBJ2-2; TRBD1 or TRBD2 may be the D gene (5 bases each). The CDR3 is 13 amino acids. Germline V lookup: CDR1 SSHAT, CDR2 FNYEAQ (reference sequence). CDR3 amino acids: CASSLGTAGELFF. The DNA of the CDR3 is TGTGCTAGCAGCCTTGGGACCGCCGGGGAGCTGTTTTTT. Using reference TRBV7-7 and TRBJ2-2 for the parts outside the CDR3, the full variable domain is GAGVSQSPRYKVTKRGQDVTLRCDPISSHATLYWYQQALGQGPEFLTYFNYEAQPDKSGLPSDRFSAERPEGSISTLTIQRTEQRDSAMYRCASSLGTAGELFFGEGSRLTVL.

This clone was found once. This chain connects TRBV11-2 to TRBJ2-7; D unresolved. This CDR3 region has 12 residues. Trimming removed 5 bases from V and 0 bases from J, with 5 bases in between. Per germline, CDR1 SGHAT and CDR2 FQNNGV. CDR3 loop: CASSHSSYEQYF. In DNA, the CDR3 is TGTGCCAGCAGCCACAGCTCCTACGAGCAGTACTTC.

The gene calls are TRBV6-6 and TRBJ2-3, with D possibly being TRBD2 (5 bases). CDR3 size: 14 residues. Germline V CDR1 and CDR2: MNHNY, SVGAGI (reference sequence). Trimming stripped 8 bases from V and 4 bases from J, with 16 bases between. This chain's CDR3 is CASGTGLMADTQYF. CDR3 in DNA: TGTGCCAGCGGTACCGGACTGATGGCAGATACGCAGTATTTT.

V and J are TRBV5-8 and TRBJ2-1; D might be TRBD2 (6 bases). This CDR3 has 12 amino acids. V lost 3 bases to trimming and J lost 7 bases, with 8 bases between them. CDR1 and CDR2 from the germline V gene are SGHTS and YDEGEE. CDR3 bases: TGTGCCAGCAGCTGGGGGGTAAATGAGCAGTTCTTC. This gives the protein CASSWGVNEQFF.

This clone was observed a few times. For the CDR3, the DNA is TGTGCCAGCAGTTCGGCCCCAGAGTTAGCCTACAATGAGCAGTTCTTC. It yields the protein CASSSAPELAYNEQFF. This chain joins TRBV27 and TRBJ2-1, with D unclear. The CDR3 length is 16 residues. Trimming left V 4 bases short and J 2 bases short, with 15 bases between. The germline V gene has CDR1 MNHEY and CDR2 SMNVEV (reference sequence).